The rows below give T cell receptor beta chains drawn from one sample of a study of blood T cell repertoires in COVID-19. TCRdb's table, derived via immunoSEQ multiplex PCR, lists solely in-frame clones and lacks some. The profile shows some 300,000 clones, 80% to 90% of them singletons. The source material was peripheral blood. The receptors were sampled from a woman between 65 and 79 years old with COVID-19, enrolled during active disease. Both conserved end residues are part of each CDR3. D genes are given only for firm matches. The size of a clone is reported for some rows only, either as once, few or many, or as a class for expanded clones.

cdr3_length: 16; v_call: TRBV12-5; j_call: TRBJ2-1; clone_size: -; d_call: TRBD2; cdr3_nt: TGTGCTAGTGGCCTGACTAGCGGGGGGGTACACAATGAGCAGTTCTTC; cdr3_aa: CASGLTSGGVHNEQFF
cdr3_length: 15; v_call: TRBV2; j_call: TRBJ1-1; clone_size: -; d_call: TRBD1; cdr3_nt: TGTGCCAGCAGTGAGGTTACAGGGGCACAGACTGAAGCTTTCTTT; cdr3_aa: CASSEVTGAQTEAFF
cdr3_length: 14; v_call: TRBV4-1; j_call: TRBJ2-5; clone_size: -; d_call: -; cdr3_nt: TGCGCCAGCAGCCAAGGGACTGTTGTAGAGACCCAGTACTTC; cdr3_aa: CASSQGTVVETQYF
cdr3_length: 15; v_call: TRBV21-1; j_call: TRBJ1-5; clone_size: -; d_call: -; cdr3_nt: TGTGCCATCAAGCCGGGACAGGGGGCAAATCAGCCCCAGCATTTT; cdr3_aa: CAIKPGQGANQPQHF
cdr3_length: 15; v_call: TRBV6-2/TRBV6-3; j_call: TRBJ1-2; clone_size: -; d_call: -; cdr3_nt: TGTGCCAGCAGTCAGTGGGTCAGGGAAGATTATGGCTACACCTTC; cdr3_aa: CASSQWVREDYGYTF
cdr3_length: 16; v_call: TRBV28; j_call: TRBJ1-4; clone_size: -; d_call: TRBD1; cdr3_nt: TGTGCCAGCAGTATCCGGACAGGGGTCACCTTTCGAAAACTGTTTTTT; cdr3_aa: CASSIRTGVTFRKLFF
cdr3_length: 14; v_call: TRBV2; j_call: TRBJ1-2; clone_size: -; d_call: -; cdr3_nt: TGTGCCAGCAGTGACTGGGCAGCAAACTATGGCTACACCTTC; cdr3_aa: CASSDWAANYGYTF
cdr3_length: 19; v_call: TRBV5-6; j_call: TRBJ2-7; clone_size: -; d_call: TRBD2; cdr3_nt: TGTGCCAGCAGCTCCCCGACATGGACTAGCGGGGGGTCCGCCTACGAGCAGTACTTC; cdr3_aa: CASSSPTWTSGGSAYEQYF
cdr3_length: 13; v_call: TRBV24-1; j_call: TRBJ2-1; clone_size: -; d_call: -; cdr3_nt: TGTGCCACCAGAGGCAGGGTGGGTGATGAGCAGTTCTTC; cdr3_aa: CATRGRVGDEQFF
cdr3_length: 13; v_call: TRBV6-1; j_call: TRBJ1-2; clone_size: -; d_call: -; cdr3_nt: TGTGCCAGCAGTGAAGTGGACTCATATGGCTACACCTTC; cdr3_aa: CASSEVDSYGYTF
cdr3_length: 12; v_call: TRBV30; j_call: TRBJ1-4; clone_size: -; d_call: -; cdr3_nt: TGTGCCTGGAGTGTACAGATTGAAAAACTGTTTTTT; cdr3_aa: CAWSVQIEKLFF
cdr3_length: 12; v_call: TRBV10-3; j_call: TRBJ1-1; clone_size: -; d_call: -; cdr3_nt: TGTGCCACTGCGGTAGCAAACACTGAAGCTTTCTTT; cdr3_aa: CATAVANTEAFF
cdr3_length: 12; v_call: TRBV6-1; j_call: TRBJ1-2; clone_size: few; d_call: -; cdr3_nt: TGTGCCAGCAGTGAACAGAACTATGGCTACACCTTC; cdr3_aa: CASSEQNYGYTF
cdr3_length: 15; v_call: TRBV5-1; j_call: TRBJ2-2; clone_size: once; d_call: -; cdr3_nt: TGCGCCAGCAGCTTGTCCTCCGTAGCATCCGGGGAGCTGTTTTTT; cdr3_aa: CASSLSSVASGELFF
cdr3_length: 13; v_call: TRBV6-1; j_call: TRBJ2-7; clone_size: -; d_call: -; cdr3_nt: TGTGCCAGCAGTGAAGGTGGGGGGTTCGAGCAGTACTTC; cdr3_aa: CASSEGGGFEQYF
cdr3_length: 17; v_call: TRBV11-2; j_call: TRBJ2-5; clone_size: -; d_call: TRBD2; cdr3_nt: TGTGCCAGCAGCTTAGGTGACCTAGCGGGGGGGAAAGAGACCCAGTACTTC; cdr3_aa: CASSLGDLAGGKETQYF
cdr3_length: 15; v_call: TRBV2; j_call: TRBJ2-3; clone_size: few; d_call: -; cdr3_nt: TGTGCCAGCAGTGATTGGAGCGCTAGCACAGATACGCAGTATTTT; cdr3_aa: CASSDWSASTDTQYF
cdr3_length: 15; v_call: TRBV7-2; j_call: TRBJ1-2; clone_size: -; d_call: TRBD1; cdr3_nt: TGTGCCAGCAGCTTAGGACAGGGGATATATAATGGCTACACCTTC; cdr3_aa: CASSLGQGIYNGYTF
cdr3_length: 15; v_call: TRBV25-1; j_call: TRBJ1-6; clone_size: -; d_call: -; cdr3_nt: TGTGCCAGCAGTGGGCCCCGGGGTTTTACTTCACCCCTCCACTTT; cdr3_aa: CASSGPRGFTSPLHF
cdr3_length: 10; v_call: TRBV20-1; j_call: TRBJ2-5; clone_size: -; d_call: -; cdr3_nt: TGCAGTGCTGGACAGGAGACCCAGTACTTC; cdr3_aa: CSAGQETQYF
cdr3_length: 15; v_call: TRBV5-1; j_call: TRBJ2-3; clone_size: -; d_call: TRBD2; cdr3_nt: TGCGCCAGCAGCCGCGGGGGGGCCGGGCAAGATACGCAGTATTTT; cdr3_aa: CASSRGGAGQDTQYF
cdr3_length: 15; v_call: TRBV24-1; j_call: TRBJ1-5; clone_size: -; d_call: -; cdr3_nt: TGTGCCACCAGTGATTTGATCCCAGATAAACGTCCCCAGCATTTT; cdr3_aa: CATSDLIPDKRPQHF
cdr3_length: 15; v_call: TRBV28; j_call: TRBJ2-3; clone_size: -; d_call: -; cdr3_nt: TGTGCCAGCAGTTCTCCGGGATTAATCACAGATACGCAGTATTTT; cdr3_aa: CASSSPGLITDTQYF
cdr3_length: 15; v_call: TRBV6-1; j_call: TRBJ2-3; clone_size: -; d_call: -; cdr3_nt: TGTGCCAGCAGTGAAATGGGGGGTGGCGCAGATACGCAGTATTTT; cdr3_aa: CASSEMGGGADTQYF
cdr3_length: 13; v_call: TRBV7-8; j_call: TRBJ2-1; clone_size: once; d_call: TRBD2; cdr3_nt: TGTGCCAGCAGCTCCGGGACTAGTGGCGAGCAGTTCTTC; cdr3_aa: CASSSGTSGEQFF
cdr3_length: 13; v_call: TRBV12-3/TRBV12-4; j_call: TRBJ1-2; clone_size: -; d_call: -; cdr3_nt: TGTGCCAGCAGTTTAGGGACAGTCTATGGCTACACCTTC; cdr3_aa: CASSLGTVYGYTF
cdr3_length: 16; v_call: TRBV4-3; j_call: TRBJ1-3; clone_size: -; d_call: -; cdr3_nt: TGCGCCAGCAGCCAAGATTTACAGGGACCAGGAAACACCATATATTTT; cdr3_aa: CASSQDLQGPGNTIYF
cdr3_length: 13; v_call: TRBV29-1; j_call: TRBJ2-5; clone_size: -; d_call: -; cdr3_nt: TGCAGCGTTGCTCTGGGGCGGGGAGAGACCCAGTACTTC; cdr3_aa: CSVALGRGETQYF
cdr3_length: 17; v_call: TRBV13; j_call: TRBJ2-5; clone_size: once; d_call: TRBD2; cdr3_nt: TGTGCCAGCGGGACTAGCGGGGGCGCCGTGGGCCAAGAGACCCAGTACTTC; cdr3_aa: CASGTSGGAVGQETQYF
cdr3_length: 13; v_call: TRBV12-3/TRBV12-4; j_call: TRBJ1-5; clone_size: -; d_call: -; cdr3_nt: TGTGCCAGCAGTTTAAATTCCCAGCAGCCCCAGCATTTT; cdr3_aa: CASSLNSQQPQHF
cdr3_length: 14; v_call: TRBV9; j_call: TRBJ1-1; clone_size: -; d_call: -; cdr3_nt: TGTGCCAGCAGCGTTTTATCGGGGGGCACTGAAGCTTTCTTT; cdr3_aa: CASSVLSGGTEAFF
cdr3_length: 11; v_call: TRBV6-5; j_call: TRBJ2-2; clone_size: -; d_call: -; cdr3_nt: TGTGCCAGCAGTCTTTACGGGGAGCTGTTTTTT; cdr3_aa: CASSLYGELFF
cdr3_length: 15; v_call: TRBV2; j_call: TRBJ1-2; clone_size: -; d_call: TRBD1; cdr3_nt: TGTGCCAGCAGTGAGGTCCAGGGGGATTGGAGAGGCTACACCTTC; cdr3_aa: CASSEVQGDWRGYTF
cdr3_length: 12; v_call: TRBV19; j_call: TRBJ1-5; clone_size: -; d_call: -; cdr3_nt: TGTGCCAGTACTACAGGGTATCAGCCCCAGCATTTT; cdr3_aa: CASTTGYQPQHF
cdr3_length: 11; v_call: TRBV6-6; j_call: TRBJ1-2; clone_size: -; d_call: -; cdr3_nt: TGTGCCAGCAGTTCAGGGGATGGCTACACCTTC; cdr3_aa: CASSSGDGYTF
cdr3_length: 15; v_call: TRBV10-3; j_call: TRBJ2-3; clone_size: -; d_call: TRBD1; cdr3_nt: TGTGCCATCAGTGAGCAAACAGGGGGCACAGATACGCAGTATTTT; cdr3_aa: CAISEQTGGTDTQYF
cdr3_length: 13; v_call: TRBV27; j_call: TRBJ1-1; clone_size: -; d_call: -; cdr3_nt: TGTGCCAGCAGTTCCTCAGAGAACACTGAAGCTTTCTTT; cdr3_aa: CASSSSENTEAFF
cdr3_length: 15; v_call: TRBV21-1; j_call: TRBJ1-1; clone_size: few; d_call: -; cdr3_nt: TGTGCCAGCAGCAAAGTATCGGTTATGAACACTGAAGCTTTCTTT; cdr3_aa: CASSKVSVMNTEAFF
cdr3_length: 14; v_call: TRBV2; j_call: TRBJ1-1; clone_size: -; d_call: -; cdr3_nt: TGTGCCAGCAGGGACACCTATCTGAACACTGAAGCTTTCTTT; cdr3_aa: CASRDTYLNTEAFF
cdr3_length: 18; v_call: TRBV5-6; j_call: TRBJ1-6; clone_size: -; d_call: TRBD1; cdr3_nt: TGTGCCAGCAGCCTGAAATTCAGGCCCGGGACAGGGGATTCACCCCTCCACTTT; cdr3_aa: CASSLKFRPGTGDSPLHF
cdr3_length: 15; v_call: TRBV6-5; j_call: TRBJ1-1; clone_size: few; d_call: TRBD1; cdr3_nt: TGTGCCAGCAGGGACATCTCAGGGGGGAACACTGAAGCTTTCTTT; cdr3_aa: CASRDISGGNTEAFF
cdr3_length: 14; v_call: TRBV3-1/TRBV3-2; j_call: TRBJ1-2; clone_size: once; d_call: -; cdr3_nt: TGTGCCAGCAGCCAAGATACGGGAAACTATGGCTACACCTTC; cdr3_aa: CASSQDTGNYGYTF
cdr3_length: 15; v_call: TRBV5-4; j_call: TRBJ2-1; clone_size: -; d_call: TRBD2; cdr3_nt: TGTGCCAGCAGGTTTAGCGGGGGGGGCCACAATGAGCAGTTCTTC; cdr3_aa: CASRFSGGGHNEQFF